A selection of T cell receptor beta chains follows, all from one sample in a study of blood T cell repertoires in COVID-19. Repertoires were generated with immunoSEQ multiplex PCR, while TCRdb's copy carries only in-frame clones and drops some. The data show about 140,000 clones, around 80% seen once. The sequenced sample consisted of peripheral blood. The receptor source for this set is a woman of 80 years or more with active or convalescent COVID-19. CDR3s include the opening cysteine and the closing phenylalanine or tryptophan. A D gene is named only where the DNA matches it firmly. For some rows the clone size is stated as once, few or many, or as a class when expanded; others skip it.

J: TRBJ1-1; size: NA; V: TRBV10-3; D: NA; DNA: TGTGCCATCAGTGAGACGGGGGGGCGAGCTTTCTTT; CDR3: CAISETGGRAFF
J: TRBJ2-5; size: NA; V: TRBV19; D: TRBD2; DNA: TGTGCCAGTAGTGGGACTAGCGGGGGCTCACAAGAGACCCAGTACTTC; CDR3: CASSGTSGGSQETQYF
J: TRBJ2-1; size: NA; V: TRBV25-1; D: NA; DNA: TGTGCCAGCTCTAAAGGGGGATCCTTCGAGCAGTTCTTC; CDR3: CASSKGGSFEQFF
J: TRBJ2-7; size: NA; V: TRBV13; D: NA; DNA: TGTGCCAGCAGCTATGGGGAGACTACCTACGAGCAGTACTTC; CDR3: CASSYGETTYEQYF
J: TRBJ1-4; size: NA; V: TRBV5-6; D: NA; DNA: TGTGCCAGCAGTCGCAGGGATGAAAAACTGTTTTTT; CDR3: CASSRRDEKLFF
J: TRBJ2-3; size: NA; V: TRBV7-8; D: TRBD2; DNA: TGTGCCAGCAGCCCCTCCGGAGCGGGGGGCACAGATACGCAGTATTTT; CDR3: CASSPSGAGGTDTQYF
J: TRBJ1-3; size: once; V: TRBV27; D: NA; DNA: TGTGCCAGCAGTCAACAGGGTCTTGGCGGAAACACCATATATTTT; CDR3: CASSQQGLGGNTIYF
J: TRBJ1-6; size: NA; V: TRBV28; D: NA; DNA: TGTGCCAGCAGTTCACATCGGACAGTCTATAATTCACCCCTCCACTTT; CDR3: CASSSHRTVYNSPLHF
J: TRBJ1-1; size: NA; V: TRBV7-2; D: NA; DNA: TGTGCCAGCAGCTTGTGGGCAGGGTTTCGACGTGGGACTGAAGCTTTCTTT; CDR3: CASSLWAGFRRGTEAFF
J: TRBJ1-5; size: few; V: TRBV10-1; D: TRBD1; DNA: TGCGCCAGCAGGGGACAGGGGGCGCATCAGCCCCAGCATTTT; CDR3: CASRGQGAHQPQHF
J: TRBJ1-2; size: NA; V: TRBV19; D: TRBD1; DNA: TGTGCCAGTAGTATAGCGTGGACAGGAAGAGATGGCTACACCTTC; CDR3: CASSIAWTGRDGYTF
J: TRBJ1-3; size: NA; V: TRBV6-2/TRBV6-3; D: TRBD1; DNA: TGTGCCAGCAGCTTTGAACCGGGACAGTTATCTGGAAACACCATATATTTT; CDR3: CASSFEPGQLSGNTIYF
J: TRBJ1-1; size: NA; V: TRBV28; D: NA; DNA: TGTGCCAGCAGGGGTACCGCAACAGGGCTGCAAGCTTTCTTT; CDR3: CASRGTATGLQAFF
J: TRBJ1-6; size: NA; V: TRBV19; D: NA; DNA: TGTGCCAGTAGTCACCAGGGTAGCCTCTTACCCCTCCACTTT; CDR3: CASSHQGSLLPLHF
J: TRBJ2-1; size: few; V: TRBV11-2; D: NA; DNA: TGTGCCACGCGGGCGGGTGGCCGCAATGAGCAGTTCTTC; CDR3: CATRAGGRNEQFF
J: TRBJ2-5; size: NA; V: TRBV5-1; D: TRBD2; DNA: TGCGCCAGCAGTCCCCCTAGCGGGGATTTCCAAGAGACCCAGTACTTC; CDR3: CASSPPSGDFQETQYF
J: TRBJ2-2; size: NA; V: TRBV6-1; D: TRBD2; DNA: TGTGCCAGCAGTGAATTAGGAGCGGGGGAGTACACCGGGGAGCTGTTTTTT; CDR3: CASSELGAGEYTGELFF
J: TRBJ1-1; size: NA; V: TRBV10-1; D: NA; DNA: TGCGCCAGCAGTGAGTCCGGGGGGAGGACTGAAGCTTTCTTT; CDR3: CASSESGGRTEAFF
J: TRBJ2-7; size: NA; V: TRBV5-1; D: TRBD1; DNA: TGCGCCAGCAGCCGGCTGGGACAGGGAACCTACGAGCAGTACTTC; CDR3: CASSRLGQGTYEQYF
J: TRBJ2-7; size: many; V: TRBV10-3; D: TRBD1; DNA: TGTGCCATCTCCGGGACAGGGGACTACGAGCAGTACTTC; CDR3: CAISGTGDYEQYF
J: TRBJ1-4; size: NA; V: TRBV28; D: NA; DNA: TGTGCCAGCAGCCCCCAGGGTTCAACTAATGAAAAACTGTTTTTT; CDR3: CASSPQGSTNEKLFF
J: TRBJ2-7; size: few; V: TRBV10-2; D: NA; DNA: TGCGCCAGCAGTGGTCAGGGGCTAGAGCAGTACTTC; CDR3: CASSGQGLEQYF
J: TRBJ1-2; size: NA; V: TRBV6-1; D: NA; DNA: TGTGCCAGCAGTGAAACCCGCCGGGGAGCCTATGGCTACACCTTC; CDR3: CASSETRRGAYGYTF
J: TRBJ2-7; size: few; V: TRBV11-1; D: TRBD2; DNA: TGTGCCAGCAGCCACCGGGGAGCGGGGGGCTCCTACGAGCAGTACTTC; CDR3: CASSHRGAGGSYEQYF
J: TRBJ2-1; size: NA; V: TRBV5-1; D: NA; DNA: TGCGCCAGCAGCTTAGGGGATCGGTTTGATGAGCAGTTCTTC; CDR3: CASSLGDRFDEQFF
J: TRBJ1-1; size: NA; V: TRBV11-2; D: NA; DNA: TGTGCCAGCAGCCCAAGCCGGACAGTTGAAGCTTTCTTT; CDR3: CASSPSRTVEAFF
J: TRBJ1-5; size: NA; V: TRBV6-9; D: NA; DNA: TGTGCCAGCAGTTATTCTAAAACAGGTTCTCGCAATCAGCCCCAGCATTTT; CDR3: CASSYSKTGSRNQPQHF
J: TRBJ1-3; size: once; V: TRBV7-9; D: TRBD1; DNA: TGTGCCAGCAGCTCGGGACAGGCCGTTGTGAACACCATATATTTT; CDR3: CASSSGQAVVNTIYF
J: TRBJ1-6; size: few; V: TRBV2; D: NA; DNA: TGTGCCAGCAAAGGCGACGGAGCGATTAATTCACCCCTCCACTTT; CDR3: CASKGDGAINSPLHF
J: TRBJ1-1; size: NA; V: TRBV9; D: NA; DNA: TGTGCCAGCAGCGTAGGAGTGACAATGAACACTGAAGCTTTCTTT; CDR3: CASSVGVTMNTEAFF
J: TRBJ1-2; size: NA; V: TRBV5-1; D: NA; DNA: TGCGCCAGCAGCCGAACAGGGCGTGACCTCTATGGCTACACCTTC; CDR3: CASSRTGRDLYGYTF
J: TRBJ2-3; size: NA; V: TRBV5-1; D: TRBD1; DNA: TGCGCCAGCAGCTTGGTCGGATTGGACAGGGGACTCGTAGATACGCAGTATTTT; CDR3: CASSLVGLDRGLVDTQYF
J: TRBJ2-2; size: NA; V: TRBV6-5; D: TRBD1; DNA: TGTGCCAGCAGTAACAGGGGGCTAAACACCGGGGAGCTGTTTTTT; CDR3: CASSNRGLNTGELFF
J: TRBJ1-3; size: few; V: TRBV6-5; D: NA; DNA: TGTGCCAGCAGTTACGAAAAGGGGGACACCATATATTTT; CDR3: CASSYEKGDTIYF
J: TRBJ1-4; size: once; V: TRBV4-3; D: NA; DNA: TGCGCCAGCAGCCAAGACAGGATGCCGTCCGAAAAACTGTTTTTT; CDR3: CASSQDRMPSEKLFF
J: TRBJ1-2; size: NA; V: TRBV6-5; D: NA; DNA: TGTGCCAGCAGTTCAACGGGGGGGTTTAGTGGCTACACCTTC; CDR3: CASSSTGGFSGYTF
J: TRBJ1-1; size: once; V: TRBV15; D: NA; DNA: TGTGCCACCAGCAGAGATCGCGGGGGCCAGAACACTGAAGCTTTCTTT; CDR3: CATSRDRGGQNTEAFF
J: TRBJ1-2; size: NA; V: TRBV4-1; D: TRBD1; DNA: TGCGCCAGCAGCCAAGAAACAGGGGGCGACTATGGCTACACCTTC; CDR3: CASSQETGGDYGYTF
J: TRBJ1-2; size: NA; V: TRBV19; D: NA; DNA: TGTGCCAGTAGTATAGGTCAGGGAACTAACTATGGCTACACCTTC; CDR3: CASSIGQGTNYGYTF
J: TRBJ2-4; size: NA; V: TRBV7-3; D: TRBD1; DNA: TGTGCCAGCAGCGGGACAGGGGGCCAAAACATTCAGTACTTC; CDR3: CASSGTGGQNIQYF
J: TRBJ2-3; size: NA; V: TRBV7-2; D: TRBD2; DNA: TGTGCCAGCAGCCTCGGACTAGCCACAGATACGCAGTATTTT; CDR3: CASSLGLATDTQYF
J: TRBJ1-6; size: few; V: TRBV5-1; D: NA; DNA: TGCGCCAGCAGCGTGTCAGCGGATCTGTTTAATTCACCCCTCCACTTT; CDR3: CASSVSADLFNSPLHF
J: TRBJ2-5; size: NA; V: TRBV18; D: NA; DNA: TGTGCCAGCTCACGAGTTGTCCGGGAGACCCAGTACTTC; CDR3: CASSRVVRETQYF
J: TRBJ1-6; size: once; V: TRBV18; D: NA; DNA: TGTGCCAGCTCACCAGAGAACTATAATTCACCCCTCCACTTT; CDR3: CASSPENYNSPLHF
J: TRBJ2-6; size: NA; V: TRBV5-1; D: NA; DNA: TGCGCCAGCAGGGGGGCAGTCTCTGGGGCCAACGTCCTGACTTTC; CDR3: CASRGAVSGANVLTF
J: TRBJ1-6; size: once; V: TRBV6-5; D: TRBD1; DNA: TGTGCCAGCAGGGCGGACAGGGGGCTTTCACCCCTCCACTTT; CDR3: CASRADRGLSPLHF
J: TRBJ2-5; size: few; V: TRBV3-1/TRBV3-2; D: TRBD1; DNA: TGTGCCAGCAGCCCCCAAAAGCTAGGGACAGGGGGTATAGAGACCCAGTACTTC; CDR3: CASSPQKLGTGGIETQYF
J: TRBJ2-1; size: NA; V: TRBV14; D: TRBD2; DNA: TGTGCCAGCAGCCGAAGGACTAGCGGATCCAGCTCCTACAATGAGCAGTTCTTC; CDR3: CASSRRTSGSSSYNEQFF
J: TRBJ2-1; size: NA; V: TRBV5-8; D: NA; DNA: TGTGCCAGCAGCTTATACAGGGGAGGCCCCTACAATGAGCAGTTCTTC; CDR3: CASSLYRGGPYNEQFF
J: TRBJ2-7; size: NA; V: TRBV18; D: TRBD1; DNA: TGTGCCAGCTCACCACAAGCTACCGGGACAGGGGGCTACGAGCAGTACTTC; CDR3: CASSPQATGTGGYEQYF
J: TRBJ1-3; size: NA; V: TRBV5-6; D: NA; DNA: TGTGCCAGCAGCTGGACTCTAGCCTCTGGAAACACCATATATTTT; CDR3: CASSWTLASGNTIYF
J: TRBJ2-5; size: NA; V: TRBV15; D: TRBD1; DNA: TGTGCCACCAGCAGATGGGACAGTCAAGAGACCCAGTACTTC; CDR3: CATSRWDSQETQYF
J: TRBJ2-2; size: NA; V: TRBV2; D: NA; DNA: TGTGCCAGCAGACCCGACAGTTACACCGGGGAGCTGTTTTTT; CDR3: CASRPDSYTGELFF
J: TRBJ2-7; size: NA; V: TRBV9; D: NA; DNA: TGTGCCAGCAGCGTAGGGGGCGGCACCTACGAGCAGTACTTC; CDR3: CASSVGGGTYEQYF